This T cell receptor beta chain was profiled in a study of OX40 agonist ivuxolimab in advanced cancers. Study conclusions and caveats: Researchers report that CD8+ T cells had, on average, more expanded clones than CD4+.

Profiled with immunoSEQ multiplex PCR; TCRdb holds only in-frame clones, not every one. This sample carries about 90,000 clones, roughly 90% of them seen once, and the ten largest clones take roughly 0.32%. This clone appeared a single time. What it recognizes is unknown. The cohort excluded patients with autoimmune disease history or systemic immunosuppression. The V segment lost 3 bases and the J segment 3 bases; nucleotides outside the gene matches: 3. This CDR3 is built from 15 residues. The germline CDR1 and CDR2 sequences are MDHEN and SYDVKM. The sequence was collected from an adult with an advanced solid tumor such as melanoma, head and neck, liver or kidney cancer. The chain has TRBV28 and TRBJ2-2; 8 bases fit TRBD2. This specimen consisted of CD4+ or CD8+ T cells sorted from blood, obtained in a trial of the OX40 agonist ivuxolimab. The CDR3 region has the DNA TGTGCCAGCAGTTTCAGCGGGAGTCACACCGGGGAGCTGTTTTTT. Translation gives CASSFSGSHTGELFF.